This T cell receptor beta chain was recorded in a study of T cell repertoires in cytomegalovirus infection (dated by TCRdb to the late 2010s). About the study as a whole: Peptide stimulations targeted recently identified HLA-C-restricted CMV epitopes, whose presentation resists viral immunomodulation, together with well-studied HLA-B-restricted epitopes. The HLA type of each donor mattered for the analysis, because public TCR beta signatures pointed to carriage of CMV infection along with the matching HLA type. Summary of the overall study and its limitations: The ex vivo response was dominated by HLA-C-restricted CMV-specific TCR beta clonotypes, and the single most frequent clonotype in two of eight donors was supplied by these HLA-C-restricted clonotypes. Carriers of CMV infection plus the relevant HLA type were discriminated by the cumulative frequency of public TCR beta family members in the study cohort and in an independent roughly 370-donor cohort.

The sequencer was an Illumina HiSeq 1500. In-frame beta chains were kept once TCRdb had trimmed the public reads at Q25 with fastp and called clones with MiXCR. Duplicate CDR3 protein sequences are folded into a single record with the most common DNA and genes. Recorded for this sample are roughly 920,000 distinct CDR3 sequences; around 30% of them occurred a single time. The ten largest clonotypes hold over 13% of the sample. The sample's treatment or condition, from its label and the paper: in vitro stimulation with specific CMV peptide epitopes to enrich CMV-specific T cells. This clonotype has just a few counts. Its antigen is not yet known. Per-nucleotide qualities are absent, and no much larger clonotype sits a single base away. CDR1 MGHRA and CDR2 YSYEKL are derived from the germline V gene. V loses 1 base, J loses 6 bases, and the germline ends lie 12 bases apart. Inclusive of the bounding cysteine and phenylalanine, the CDR3 is 14 residues long. Only CDR3 DNA remains: 42 bases, in frame from the first base.

The sequences come from cultured CD8+ T cells from PBMCs, collected from culture after CMV antigen stimulation. This sequence was found in a human donor in good health (CMV status not recorded). Some clones in this sample may be carry-over from other donors' samples. The rearranged segments are TRBV4-1 and TRBJ1-2, and perhaps TRBD1 as D gene, on 5 matching bases. The CDR3 is CASSQGPRGDGYTF. Read as DNA, the sequence is TGCGCCAGCAGCCAAGGACCGAGAGGGGATGGCTACACCTTC.